These T cell receptor beta chains were read from a single sample in a study of blood T cell repertoires in COVID-19. Sequenced by immunoSEQ multiplex PCR; TCRdb stores in-frame clones only, minus some. This table holds roughly 350,000 clones, around 90% found once. Sequenced: PBMCs or T cells enriched from blood (not recorded which). These receptors all stem from a woman aged 25 to 39 who had recovered from COVID-19. CDR3s include the opening cysteine and the closing phenylalanine or tryptophan. D genes are given only for firm matches. Not all rows give a size; the values are once, few, many and, for expanded clones, a class.

>few|TRBJ2-7|TRBV28|TRBD2
TGTGCCAGCAGGTGGGAGGGCGGGACGGAATCCTACGAGCAGTACTTC
CASRWEGGTESYEQYF
>-|TRBJ2-7|TRBV4-3|TRBD2
TGCGCCAGCAGCCAGGGAACGGCGGGAGGGTACGAGCAGTACTTC
CASSQGTAGGYEQYF
>-|TRBJ1-2|TRBV5-8|TRBD1
TGTGCCAGCAGCTGGGGTCCGGGACAGTATAACTATGGCTACACCTTC
CASSWGPGQYNYGYTF
>-|TRBJ1-2|TRBV28|TRBD1
TGTGCCAGCAGTTTCCCTGGACAGGGTACCTATGGCTACACCTTC
CASSFPGQGTYGYTF
>-|TRBJ2-5|TRBV9|TRBD1
TGTGCCAGCAGCGCCGGGACAGAGCAAGAGACCCAGTACTTC
CASSAGTEQETQYF
>-|TRBJ1-2|TRBV7-8|TRBD1
TGTGCCAGCAGTACCCCGGACAGGCGATATGGCTACACCTTC
CASSTPDRRYGYTF
>-|TRBJ1-2|TRBV29-1|-
TGCAGCGTTGAAATGGGGGGGCCCATTTCTAACTATGGCTACACCTTC
CSVEMGGPISNYGYTF
>-|TRBJ2-1|TRBV18|TRBD2
TGTGCCAGCTCACGGACTAGCGGGGCCCCCCACTACAATGAGCAGTTCTTC
CASSRTSGAPHYNEQFF
>-|TRBJ1-1|TRBV6-4|-
TGTGCCACCGGGGGGGACACTGAAGCTTTCTTT
CATGGDTEAFF
>once|TRBJ1-4|TRBV28|-
TGTGCCAGCAGCCGATTACAGGGCCCTAATGAAAAACTGTTTTTT
CASSRLQGPNEKLFF
>few|TRBJ1-2|TRBV29-1|-
TGCAGCGTTGAGGCTGGGGCCGGCTATGGCTACACCTTC
CSVEAGAGYGYTF
>-|TRBJ2-3|TRBV3-1/TRBV3-2|TRBD2
TGTGCCAGCAGCCAAGCGGGAAGCGGGGGGCGTACGCAGTATTTT
CASSQAGSGGRTQYF
>-|TRBJ2-7|TRBV7-2|TRBD2
TGTGCCAGCAGCTTAGCGGTCAGGGGGCTGGTAGCGGGAGGAGACGAGCAGTACTTC
CASSLAVRGLVAGGDEQYF
>-|TRBJ2-3|TRBV2|-
TGTGCCAGCAGTGAACCGACGGCGGAGAACACAGATACGCAGTATTTT
CASSEPTAENTDTQYF
>-|TRBJ2-6|TRBV7-2|TRBD1
TGTGCCAGCAGTCCGACAGGGGTGGGCTTTGGGGCCAACGTCCTGACTTTC
CASSPTGVGFGANVLTF
>-|TRBJ2-1|TRBV6-5|TRBD1
TGTGCCAGCAACCCGGGACAGTACAATGAGCAGTTCTTC
CASNPGQYNEQFF
>-|TRBJ2-7|TRBV11-3|TRBD2
TGTGCCAGCAGCTTAGGTGGACTAGCGGGGGAGAGCGAGCAGTACTTC
CASSLGGLAGESEQYF
>-|TRBJ2-7|TRBV6-5|TRBD2
TGTGCCAGTAGCGGGGGCCGCTCCTACGAGCAGTACTTC
CASSGGRSYEQYF
>-|TRBJ2-5|TRBV6-4|TRBD1
TGTGCCAGCAGCCCACAGGGGGCGCCGGCCGAGACCCAGTACTTC
CASSPQGAPAETQYF
>-|TRBJ2-7|TRBV3-1/TRBV3-2|TRBD2
TGTGCCAGCAGCCCGGGAGCAGGGACTACCCTAACCTACGAGCAGTACTTC
CASSPGAGTTLTYEQYF
>once|TRBJ2-5|TRBV7-7|TRBD1
TGTGCTAGCAGCTTAGGTGAGGGGGCCCCAGAGACCCAGTACTTC
CASSLGEGAPETQYF
>-|TRBJ2-7|TRBV2|-
TGTGCCAGCAACAGGGCCTACGAGCAGTACTTC
CASNRAYEQYF
>-|TRBJ1-2|TRBV28|TRBD1
TGTGCCAGCAGCGAATCCCGACAGGGAGCGGATGGCTACACCTTC
CASSESRQGADGYTF
>few|TRBJ1-5|TRBV7-6|-
TGTGCCAGCAGCTCAGGGGTAGGCAATCAGCCCCAGCATTTT
CASSSGVGNQPQHF
>-|TRBJ2-2|TRBV30|TRBD2
TGTGCCTGGAGTGCGGGACTAGCGAACACCGGGGAGCTGTTTTTT
CAWSAGLANTGELFF
>-|TRBJ2-5|TRBV7-2|TRBD2
TGTGCCAGCAGCTGGGGAGCGGGAGGCCCTCAAGAGACCCAGTACTTC
CASSWGAGGPQETQYF
>-|TRBJ2-2|TRBV5-5|-
TGTGCCAGCAGCTTCGAGGGTATCGGGGAGCTGTTTTTT
CASSFEGIGELFF
>-|TRBJ2-2|TRBV11-3|-
TGTGCCAGCACCTACCTACAGGGAATCGGGGAGCTGTTTTTT
CASTYLQGIGELFF
>-|TRBJ1-1|TRBV11-3|-
TGTGCCAGCAGCCCACCGGGGGGCGGGGGAACTGAAGCTTTCTTT
CASSPPGGGGTEAFF
>-|TRBJ2-7|TRBV7-2|TRBD2
TGTGCCAGCAGCTCCACCGGACTAGCGGGAAAGGAGTACTTC
CASSSTGLAGKEYF
>-|TRBJ2-5|TRBV5-1|TRBD2
TGCGCCAGCAGCTTGGGACTAGCGGGGGGCGGCAAAGAGACCCAGTACTTC
CASSLGLAGGGKETQYF